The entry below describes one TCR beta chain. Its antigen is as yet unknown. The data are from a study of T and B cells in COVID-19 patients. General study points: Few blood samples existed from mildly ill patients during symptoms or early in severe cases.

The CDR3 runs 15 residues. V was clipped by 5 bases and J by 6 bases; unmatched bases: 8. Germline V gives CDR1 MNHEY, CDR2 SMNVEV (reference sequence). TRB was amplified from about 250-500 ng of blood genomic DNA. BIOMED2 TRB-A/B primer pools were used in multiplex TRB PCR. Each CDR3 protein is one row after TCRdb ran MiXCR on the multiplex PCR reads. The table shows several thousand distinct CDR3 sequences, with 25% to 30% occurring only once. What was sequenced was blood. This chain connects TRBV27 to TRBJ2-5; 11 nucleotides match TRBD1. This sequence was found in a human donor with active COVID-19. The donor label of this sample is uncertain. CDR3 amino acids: CASSPRTGGVKTQYF. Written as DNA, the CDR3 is TGTGCCAGCAGTCCACGGACAGGGGGCGTTAAGACCCAGTACTTC.